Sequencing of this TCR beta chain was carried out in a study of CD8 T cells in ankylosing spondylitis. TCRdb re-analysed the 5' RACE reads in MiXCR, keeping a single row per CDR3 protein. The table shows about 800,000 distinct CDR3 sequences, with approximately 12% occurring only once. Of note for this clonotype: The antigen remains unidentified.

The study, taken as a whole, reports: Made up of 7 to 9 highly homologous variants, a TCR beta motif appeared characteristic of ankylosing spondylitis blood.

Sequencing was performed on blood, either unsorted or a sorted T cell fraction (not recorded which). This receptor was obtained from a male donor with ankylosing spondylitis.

The CDR3 protein is CASSLPRGQLRNTGELFF. As DNA, the CDR3 is TGTGCCAGCAGCTTACCCAGGGGCCAGCTTCGTAACACCGGGGAGCTGTTTTTT. The chain links TRBV11-2 to TRBJ2-2; D is perhaps TRBD1 (6 bases). The CDR3 totals 18 residues. The V gene lost 2 bases and the J gene lost 2 bases, with 18 bases spanning the gap. From germline, CDR1 is SGHAT and CDR2 FQNNGV.